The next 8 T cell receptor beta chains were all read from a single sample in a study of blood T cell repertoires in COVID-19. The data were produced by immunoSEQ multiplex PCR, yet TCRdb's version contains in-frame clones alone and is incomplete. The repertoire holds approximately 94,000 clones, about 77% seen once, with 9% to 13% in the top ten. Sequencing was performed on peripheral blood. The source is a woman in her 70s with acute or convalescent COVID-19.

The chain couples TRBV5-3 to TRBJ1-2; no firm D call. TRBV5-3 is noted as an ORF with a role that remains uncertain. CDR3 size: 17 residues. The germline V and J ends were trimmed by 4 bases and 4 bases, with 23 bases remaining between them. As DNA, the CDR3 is TGTGCCAGAAGCGTGAGATATACCGCGTACGTCACCTATGGCTACACCTTC. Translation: CARSVRYTAYVTYGYTF.

The CDR3 DNA reads TGCGCCAGCAGCTTGGGTGAACAGGGGGCGTACGAGCAGTACGTC. Translation gives CASSLGEQGAYEQYV. The rearrangement joins TRBV5-1 to TRBJ2-7; 9 bases match TRBD1. Germline CDR1 SGHRS, CDR2 YFSETQ. The ends lost 0 bases at V and 4 bases at J; junction bases unmatched: 5. The CDR3 extends over 15 amino acids.

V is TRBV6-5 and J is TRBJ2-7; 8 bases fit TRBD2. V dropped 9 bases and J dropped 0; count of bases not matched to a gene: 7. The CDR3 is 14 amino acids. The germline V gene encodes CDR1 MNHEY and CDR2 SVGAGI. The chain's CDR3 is CASRLAYSSYEQYV. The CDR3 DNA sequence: TGTGCCAGTAGACTAGCGTATAGCTCCTACGAGCAGTACGTC.

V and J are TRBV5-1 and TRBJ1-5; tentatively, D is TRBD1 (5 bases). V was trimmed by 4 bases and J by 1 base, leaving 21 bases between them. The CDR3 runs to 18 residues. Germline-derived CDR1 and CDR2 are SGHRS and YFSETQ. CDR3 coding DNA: TGCGCCAGCAGCCGAGGCCCTCAAAACGGGGGGAGCAATCAGCCCCAGCATTTT. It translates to CASSRGPQNGGSNQPQHF.

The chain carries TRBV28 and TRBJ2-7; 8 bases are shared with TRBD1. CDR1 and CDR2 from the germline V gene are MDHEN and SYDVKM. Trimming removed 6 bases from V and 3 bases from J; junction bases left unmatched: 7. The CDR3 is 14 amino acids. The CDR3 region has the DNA TGTGCCAGCAGGGAAGCGGACAGGGACTACGAGCAGTACGTC. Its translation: CASREADRDYEQYV.

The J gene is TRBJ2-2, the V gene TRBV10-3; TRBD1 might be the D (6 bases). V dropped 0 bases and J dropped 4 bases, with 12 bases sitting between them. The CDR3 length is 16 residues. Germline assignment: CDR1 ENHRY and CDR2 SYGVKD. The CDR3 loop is CAISESDSLLTGELFF. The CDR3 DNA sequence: TGTGCCATCAGTGAGTCGGACAGTCTCCTCACCGGGGAGCTGTTTTTT.

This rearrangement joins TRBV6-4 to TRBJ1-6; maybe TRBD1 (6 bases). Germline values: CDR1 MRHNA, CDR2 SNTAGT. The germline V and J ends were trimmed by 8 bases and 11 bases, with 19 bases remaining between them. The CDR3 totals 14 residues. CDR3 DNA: TGTGCCAGCCGCGAAGGGGGGGATGGGGCACCCCTCCACTTT. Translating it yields CASREGGDGAPLHF.

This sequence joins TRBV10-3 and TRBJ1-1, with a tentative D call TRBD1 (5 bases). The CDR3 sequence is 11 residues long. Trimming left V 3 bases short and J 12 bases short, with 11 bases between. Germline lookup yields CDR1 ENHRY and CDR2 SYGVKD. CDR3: CAISDGTTTFF. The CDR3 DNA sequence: TGTGCCATCAGTGACGGGACTACAACTTTCTTT.